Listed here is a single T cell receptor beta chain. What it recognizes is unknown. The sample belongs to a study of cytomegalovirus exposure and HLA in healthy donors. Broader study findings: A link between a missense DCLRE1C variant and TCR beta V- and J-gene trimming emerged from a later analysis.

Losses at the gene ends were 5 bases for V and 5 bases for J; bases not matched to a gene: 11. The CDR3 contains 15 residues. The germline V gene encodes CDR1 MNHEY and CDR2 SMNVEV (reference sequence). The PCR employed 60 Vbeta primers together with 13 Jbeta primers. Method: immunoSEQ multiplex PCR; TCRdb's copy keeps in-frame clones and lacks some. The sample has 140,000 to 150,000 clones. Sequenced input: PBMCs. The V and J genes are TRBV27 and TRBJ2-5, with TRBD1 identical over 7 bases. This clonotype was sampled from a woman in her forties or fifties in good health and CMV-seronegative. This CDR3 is CASSTPDRVTETQYF. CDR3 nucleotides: TGTGCCAGCAGTACCCCCGACAGGGTCACGGAGACCCAGTACTTC.